This TCR beta chain originates from a study of chemoradiotherapy in HPV16-positive cancers. General study findings and limits: Non-HPV-specific T cells did not expand in tumors during treatment, whereas candidate HPV-specific clones and E7-related motifs did. For HPV16-positive patients, expanding HPV-responsive T cells associated with longer recurrence-free survival.

CDR1 and CDR2 (germline): MDHEN, SYDVKM. This CDR3 has 13 residues. Trimming took 6 bases from V and 10 from J; bases not matched to a gene: 6. A note on this clone: Its antigen is unidentified.

Assay: immunoSEQ multiplex PCR; the TCRdb copy retains only in-frame clones and omits some. The sample consists of approximately 7,800 clones, just over 75% of them appearing once. This chain uses TRBV28 with TRBJ1-5; 10 bases line up with TRBD1. The sample was taken from a patient who underwent chemoradiotherapy. This receptor was obtained from a human donor with HPV-associated anogenital cancer. The CDR3 loop is CASSLDRGQPQHF. Written as DNA, the CDR3 is TGTGCCAGCAGCCTCGACAGGGGGCAACCCCAGCATTTT.